The clone carrying this TCR beta chain has only a few counts. What it binds is not known. TCRdb fed the reads into MiXCR, producing one record per CDR3 protein. The sample holds over 45,000 distinct CDR3 sequences, about 21% seen once. The source of the sample is a study of T cell repertoires in cytomegalovirus infection. About the study: Recently identified HLA-C-restricted and well-studied HLA-B-restricted CMV epitopes were used.

The receptor comes from a human donor in good health (CMV status not recorded). Some clones in this sample may be carry-over from other donors' samples. The specimen comprised CD8+ T cells from cultured PBMCs, sampled from culture after CMV antigen stimulation.

CDR3: CASSSDTTYEQYF. In nucleotides, the CDR3 is TGTGCCAGCAGCTCGGACACCACCTACGAGCAGTACTTC. This chain connects TRBV5-6 to TRBJ2-7; a possible D gene is TRBD1 (5 bases). Germline V gene sequence: CDR1 SGHDT, CDR2 YYEEEE. V lost 3 bases and J 2 bases, leaving 9 bases between the germline ends. CDR3 length equals 13 residues.